This T cell receptor (beta chain) was captured in a study of blood T cell repertoires in COVID-19. Libraries were prepared by immunoSEQ multiplex PCR; TCRdb keeps only in-frame clonotypes and omits some of them. The table shows about 270,000 clones, with roughly nine tenths occurring only once. V was clipped by 2 bases and J by 0 bases, with 13 bases between them. The CDR3 spans 16 residues. CDR1 and CDR2 from the germline V gene are ENHRY and SYGVKD. Sequencing was performed on peripheral blood. This chain connects TRBV10-3 to TRBJ1-1, with D unclear. The receptor was isolated from a man between 60 and 75 years old who had recovered from COVID-19. The CDR3 here is CAISEPGKEMNTEAFF. The CDR3 coding sequence is TGTGCCATCAGTGAGCCTGGAAAGGAGATGAACACTGAAGCTTTCTTT.